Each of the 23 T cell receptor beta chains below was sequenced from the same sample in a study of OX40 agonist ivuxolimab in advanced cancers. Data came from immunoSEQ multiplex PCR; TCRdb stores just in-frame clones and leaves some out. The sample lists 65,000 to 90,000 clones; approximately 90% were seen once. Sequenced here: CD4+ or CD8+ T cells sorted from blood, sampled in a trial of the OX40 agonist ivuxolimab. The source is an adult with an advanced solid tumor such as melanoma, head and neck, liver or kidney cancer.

The CDR3 is CASSSGTVYFGYTF. DNA of the CDR3: TGTGCCAGCAGCTCCGGGACAGTGTACTTTGGCTACACCTTC. J is TRBJ1-2 and V is TRBV7-9; 7 bases agree with TRBD1. CDR1 is SEHNR, CDR2 FQNEAQ, per germline (reference sequence). After removal of 4 bases from V and 7 bases from J, the junction contained 9 bases not matched to a gene. CDR3 length: 14 amino acids.

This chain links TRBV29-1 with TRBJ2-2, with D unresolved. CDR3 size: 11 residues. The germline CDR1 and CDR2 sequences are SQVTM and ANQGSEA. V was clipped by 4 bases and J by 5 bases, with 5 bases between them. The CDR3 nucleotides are TGCAGCGTTGTAAAGACCGGGGAGCTGTTTTTT. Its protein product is CSVVKTGELFF.

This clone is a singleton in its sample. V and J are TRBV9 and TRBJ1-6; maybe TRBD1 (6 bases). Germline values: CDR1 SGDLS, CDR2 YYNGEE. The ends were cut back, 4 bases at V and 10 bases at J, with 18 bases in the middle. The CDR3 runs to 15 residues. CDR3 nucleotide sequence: TGTGCCAGCAGCCCAGGAGGGGGGTCAGGATCACCCCTCCACTTT. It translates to CASSPGGGSGSPLHF.

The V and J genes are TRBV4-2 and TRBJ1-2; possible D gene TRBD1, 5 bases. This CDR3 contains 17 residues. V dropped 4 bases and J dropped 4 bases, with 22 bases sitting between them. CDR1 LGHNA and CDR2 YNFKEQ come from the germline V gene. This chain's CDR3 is CASSPKLRDASPYGYTF. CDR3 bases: TGTGCCAGCAGCCCAAAACTCCGGGACGCAAGCCCCTATGGCTACACCTTC.

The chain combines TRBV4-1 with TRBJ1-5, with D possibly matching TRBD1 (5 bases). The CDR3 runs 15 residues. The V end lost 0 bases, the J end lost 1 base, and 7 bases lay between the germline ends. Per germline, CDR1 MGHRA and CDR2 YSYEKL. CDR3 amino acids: CASSQDRASNQPQHF. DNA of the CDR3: TGCGCCAGCAGCCAAGACAGGGCCAGCAATCAGCCCCAGCATTTT.

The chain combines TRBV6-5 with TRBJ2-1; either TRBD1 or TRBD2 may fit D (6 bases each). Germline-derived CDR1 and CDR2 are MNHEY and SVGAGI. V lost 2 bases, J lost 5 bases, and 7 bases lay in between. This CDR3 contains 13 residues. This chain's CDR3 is CASSYGGHNEQFF. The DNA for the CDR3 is TGTGCCAGCAGTTACGGGGGGCACAATGAGCAGTTCTTC.

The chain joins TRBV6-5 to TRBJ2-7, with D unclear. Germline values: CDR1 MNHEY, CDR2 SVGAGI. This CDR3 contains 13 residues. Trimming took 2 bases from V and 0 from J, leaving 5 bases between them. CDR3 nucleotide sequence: TGTGCCAGCAGTTACACCATCTCCTACGAGCAGTACTTC. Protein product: CASSYTISYEQYF.

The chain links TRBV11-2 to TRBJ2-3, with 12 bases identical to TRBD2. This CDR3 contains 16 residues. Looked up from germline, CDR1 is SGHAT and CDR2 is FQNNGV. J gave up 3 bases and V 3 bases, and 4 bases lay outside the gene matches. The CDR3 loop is CASSFPSGGATDTQYF. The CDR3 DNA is TGTGCCAGCAGCTTCCCTAGCGGGGGGGCAACAGATACGCAGTATTTT.

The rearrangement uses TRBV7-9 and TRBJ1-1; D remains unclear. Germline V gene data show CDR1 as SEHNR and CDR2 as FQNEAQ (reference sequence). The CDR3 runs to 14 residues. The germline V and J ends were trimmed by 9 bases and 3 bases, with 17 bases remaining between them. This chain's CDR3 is CASTEPKQDTEAFF. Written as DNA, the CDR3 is TGTGCCAGTACAGAACCCAAGCAGGACACTGAAGCTTTCTTT.

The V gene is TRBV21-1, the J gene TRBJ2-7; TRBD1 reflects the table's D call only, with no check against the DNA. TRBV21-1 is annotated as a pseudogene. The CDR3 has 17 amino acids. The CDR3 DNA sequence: TGTGCCAGCCTCCCAGAAGGGGGCCTAGCGACTCCCTACGAGCAGTACTTC. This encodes CASLPEGGLATPYEQYF.

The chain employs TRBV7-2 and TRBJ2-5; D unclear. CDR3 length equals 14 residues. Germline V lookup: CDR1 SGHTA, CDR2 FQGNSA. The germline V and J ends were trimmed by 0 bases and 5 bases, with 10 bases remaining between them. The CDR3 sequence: CASSLASVGETQYF. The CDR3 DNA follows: TGTGCCAGCAGCTTAGCCTCGGTAGGGGAGACCCAGTACTTC.

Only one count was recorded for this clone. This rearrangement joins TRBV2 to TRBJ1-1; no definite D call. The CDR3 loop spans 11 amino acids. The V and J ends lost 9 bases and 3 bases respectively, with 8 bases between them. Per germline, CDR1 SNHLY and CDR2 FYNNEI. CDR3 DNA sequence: TGTGCCAGTCAAGAATACACTGAAGCTTTCTTT. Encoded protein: CASQEYTEAFF.

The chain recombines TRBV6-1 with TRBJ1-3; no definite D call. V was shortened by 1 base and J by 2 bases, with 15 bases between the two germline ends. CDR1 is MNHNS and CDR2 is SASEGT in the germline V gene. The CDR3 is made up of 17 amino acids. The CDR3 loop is CASSEVEFPVAGNTIYF. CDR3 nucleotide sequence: TGTGCCAGCAGTGAAGTTGAGTTTCCCGTCGCTGGAAACACCATATATTTT.

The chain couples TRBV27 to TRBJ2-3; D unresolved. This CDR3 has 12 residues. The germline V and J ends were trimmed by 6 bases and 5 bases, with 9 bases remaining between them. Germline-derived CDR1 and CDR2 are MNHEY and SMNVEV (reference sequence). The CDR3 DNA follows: TGTGCCAGCAGGATAATAGGAGATACGCAGTATTTT. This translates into CASRIIGDTQYF.

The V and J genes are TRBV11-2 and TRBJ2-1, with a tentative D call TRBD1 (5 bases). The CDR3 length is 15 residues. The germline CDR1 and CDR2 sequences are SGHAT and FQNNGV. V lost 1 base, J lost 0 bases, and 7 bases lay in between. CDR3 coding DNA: TGTGCCAGCAGCTTAGCAGGGCTCTCCTACAATGAGCAGTTCTTC. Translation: CASSLAGLSYNEQFF.

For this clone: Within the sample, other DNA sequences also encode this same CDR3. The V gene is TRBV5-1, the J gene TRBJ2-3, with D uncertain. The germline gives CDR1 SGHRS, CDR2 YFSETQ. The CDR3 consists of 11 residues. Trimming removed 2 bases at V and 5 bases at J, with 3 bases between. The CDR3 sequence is CASSLGDTQYF. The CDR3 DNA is TGCGCCAGCAGCTTAGGAGATACGCAGTATTTT.

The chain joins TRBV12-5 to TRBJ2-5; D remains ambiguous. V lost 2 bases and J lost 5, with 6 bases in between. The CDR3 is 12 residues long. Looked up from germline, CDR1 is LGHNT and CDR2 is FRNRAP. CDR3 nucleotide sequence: TGTGCTAGTGGTTTGTTTAAGGAGACCCAGTACTTC. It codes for CASGLFKETQYF.

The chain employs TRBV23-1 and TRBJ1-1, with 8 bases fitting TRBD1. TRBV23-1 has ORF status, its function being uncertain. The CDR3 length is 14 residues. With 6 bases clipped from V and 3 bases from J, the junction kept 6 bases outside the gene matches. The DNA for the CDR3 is TGCGCCAGCAGAGGGGGACAGGACCACACTGAAGCTTTCTTT. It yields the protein CASRGGQDHTEAFF.

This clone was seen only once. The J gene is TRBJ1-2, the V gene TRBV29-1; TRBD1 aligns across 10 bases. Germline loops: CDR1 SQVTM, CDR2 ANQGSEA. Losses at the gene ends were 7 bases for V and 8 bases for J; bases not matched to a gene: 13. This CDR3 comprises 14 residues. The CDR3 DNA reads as TGCAGCGCCACGGAAGTGGGACAGGGGTACGGCTACACCTTC. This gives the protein CSATEVGQGYGYTF.

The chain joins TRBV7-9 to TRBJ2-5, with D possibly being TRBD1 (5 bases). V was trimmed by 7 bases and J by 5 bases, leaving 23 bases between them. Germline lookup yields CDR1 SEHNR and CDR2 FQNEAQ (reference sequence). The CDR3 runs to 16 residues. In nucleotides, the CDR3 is TGTGCCAGCACCTCGTTGAGTCCTGGGGCGAGGGAGACCCAGTACTTC. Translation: CASTSLSPGARETQYF.

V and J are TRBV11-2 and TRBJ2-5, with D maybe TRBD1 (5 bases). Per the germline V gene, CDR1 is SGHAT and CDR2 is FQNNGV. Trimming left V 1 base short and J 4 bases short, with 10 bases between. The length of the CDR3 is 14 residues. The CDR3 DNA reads TGTGCCAGCAGCTTAGTCCAGGGTACAGAGACCCAGTACTTC. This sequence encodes CASSLVQGTETQYF. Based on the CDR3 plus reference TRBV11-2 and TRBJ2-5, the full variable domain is EAGVAQSPRYKIIEKRQSVAFWCNPISGHATLYWYQQILGQGPKLLIQFQNNGVVDDSQLPKDRFSAERLKGVDSTLKIQPAKLEDSAVYLCASSLVQGTETQYFGPGTRLLVL.

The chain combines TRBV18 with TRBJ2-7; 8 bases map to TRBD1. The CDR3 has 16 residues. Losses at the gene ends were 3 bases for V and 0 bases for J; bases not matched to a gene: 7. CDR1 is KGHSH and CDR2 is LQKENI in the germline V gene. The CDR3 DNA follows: TGTGCCAGCTCACCCCCGCGACAGGGGAGCTCCTACGAGCAGTACTTC. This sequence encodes CASSPPRQGSSYEQYF.

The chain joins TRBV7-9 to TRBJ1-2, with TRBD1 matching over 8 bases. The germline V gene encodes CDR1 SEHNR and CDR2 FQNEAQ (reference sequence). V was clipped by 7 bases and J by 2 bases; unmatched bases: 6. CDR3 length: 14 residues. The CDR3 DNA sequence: TGTGCCAGCATCCTACAGGGGGAAAACTATGGCTACACCTTC. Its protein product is CASILQGENYGYTF. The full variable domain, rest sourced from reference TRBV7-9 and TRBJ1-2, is DTGVSQNPRHKITKRGQNVTFRCDPISEHNRLYWYRQTLGQGPEFLTYFQNEAQLEKSRLLSDRFSAERPKGSFSTLEIQRTEQGDSAMYLCASILQGENYGYTFGSGTRLTVV.